This TCR beta chain was profiled in a study of shared clonotypes between healthy human individuals. Notes on the study in general: The sole specimen, blood, was sampled, and tissue repertoires likely differ.

Generated by immunoSEQ multiplex PCR, the TCRdb table keeps only in-frame clones and is missing some. The sample has approximately 2.3 million clones; approximately 95% are singletons. About this clone: Antigen specificity is unknown.

Naive CD45RA+ and memory CD45RA-negative subsets were split from CD4+ cells. CDR3 length: 12 residues. V lost 7 bases and J 7 bases, leaving 14 bases between the germline ends. Per germline, CDR1 MNHEY and CDR2 SVGAGI. V usage is TRBV6-5 and J usage is TRBJ2-7; weak D call: TRBD2 (7 bases). Sequenced: naive CD4+ T cells from PBMCs. Stated subset: CD45RA+ positively selected. This clonotype originated in a man between 18 and 35 years old in good health. Some clones in this sample may be carry-over from other donors' samples. Here the CDR3 reads CASTRRGGEQYF. DNA of the CDR3: TGTGCCAGCACTCGGAGGGGGGGGGAGCAGTACTTC.